This TCR beta chain was sequenced during a study of shared clonotypes between healthy human individuals (dated by TCRdb to 2018 to 2021). Concerning the study at large: The cohort included three men and a couple of women between 18 and 49 years of age. To increase sequencing depth and limit assay-specific biases, different laboratories used diverse techniques to prepare libraries and sequence TCR repertoires. Each donor's leukapheresis produced roughly between roughly 0.94 and 9.5 billion PBMCs. For each donor, CD4 naive and CD4 memory were each run on three plates, CD8 naive on two plates, and CD8 memory on one plate. To estimate repertoire size and how much clonotypes are shared between individuals, the study performed deep sequencing of blood TCR repertoires from a handful of healthy adults.

The CDR3, cysteine through phenylalanine, is 15 amino acids long. Of all the DNA, just the CDR3 is kept, 45 bases in frame from base 1. From V the trimming removes 3 bases and from J it removes 5 bases, while the gene matches leave 8 bases of the junction unaccounted for. CDR1 SGHAT and CDR2 FQNNGV are derived from the germline V gene. The paper's findings and limits, for the study overall: Even with the large sequencing depth, rarefaction of the sorted-subset datasets indicated that sequencing was incomplete. Across four donors, roughly 5.4% of naive CD4, approximately 3.6% of naive CD8, 2% to 2.5% of memory CD4, and over 0.35% of memory CD8 clonotypes were shared. Because the study included only a small number of donors, the genetic and exposure-history diversity represented was limited. Pairwise subsampling led to the expectation that sequencing depth would affect the degree of clonotype sharing among donors. Naive subsets generally had larger estimated clonotype richness than memory subsets. Sampling was limited to blood, and TCR repertoires in tissue likely differ from TCR repertoires in blood. Clonotypes shared by all four sorted-subset donors showed higher generation probabilities than non-shared clonotypes.

CD8 naive samples were obtained by positive selection for CCR7 among CD45RO-negative cells, yielding a CD45RA+CCR7+ population from which TemRA cells were excluded. The donors were healthy, HIV-negative adults with no recently reported acute infections or vaccinations. Every donor was a Caucasian adult living in Nashville, Tennessee, USA. Blood was obtained by leukapheresis, after which PBMCs were separated by Ficoll-Histopaque density gradient centrifugation and cryopreserved in liquid nitrogen vapor phase. Analytical flow cytometry was used to check the purity and quantity of each magnetically sorted T cell population. Genomic DNA was isolated from each sorted fraction and quantified by UV absorbance on a Nanodrop 2000c. Using the deep immunoSEQ assay, multiplex PCR amplified TCR CDR3 regions from genomic DNA. Extracted genomic DNA from each cell subset was spread evenly across all wells of several immunoSEQ 96-well plates, with each plate serving as a replicate. For sorted subsets, around 200 ng genomic DNA, equal to about 30,000 T cell genomes, was loaded into each replicate PCR. The purified libraries were quantified using a Qubit 3.0 fluorometer, sized with a Bioanalyzer 2100, and then quantified again using the KAPA Library Quantification kit. A separate single-read 150-cycle Illumina NextSeq 550 flow cell was used to sequence each immunoSEQ 96-well plate. Turning to the authors' computational methods: Because the immunoSEQ output included only junctional sequences and no quality scores, the filtering could not be the same as the filtering used for full-length reads. Sequences were annotated with PyIR, a Python wrapper for IgBLAST v1.9, using IMGT germline references to assign V/J genes and CDR3. Reads with weak V/J assignments (E-value above 1e-6), missing CDR3, stop codons, out-of-frame junctions, or ambiguous translated residues were removed. V3J clonotypes were defined as sequences sharing the same inferred V gene, J gene, and CDR3 amino acid sequence. To compute the percentage overlap between repertoires, the number of shared unique clonotypes was divided by the size of the smaller repertoire. Three approaches were used to assess repertoire richness: RTK rarefaction, the Chao1 estimator, and Recon v2.1 estimates of unobserved clonotypes. Generation probabilities were computed with OLGA for all TCRbeta clonotypes obtained by the gDNA method from several donors. Not all clones reach the TCRdb copy of this immuneACCESS table, which keeps in-frame sequences only. Checked studies attribute under half of the gap to unresolved V genes and leave the rest unexplained. That table gives V, J and clone size, and the DNA gave D and trimming. The sample table holds under 850,000 clones, of which around 92% were seen once. The ten largest clones add up to nearly 25% of the sample.

Points on this clone: Its antigen remains unidentified. Base qualities are not provided; no much larger clone lies one nucleotide away.

The chain is made from TRBV11-2 and TRBJ2-3; 7 bases in the middle match TRBD2. The material sequenced was naive CD8+ T cells sorted from blood. The cell subset or site label, as the study defines it: CD45RA+CCR7+. This TCR was sampled from a man in his thirties or forties in good health. The CDR3 corresponds to CASSLRGRAEDTQYF. The DNA sequence follows: TGTGCCAGCAGCTTGCGAGGGAGGGCCGAAGATACGCAGTATTTT.